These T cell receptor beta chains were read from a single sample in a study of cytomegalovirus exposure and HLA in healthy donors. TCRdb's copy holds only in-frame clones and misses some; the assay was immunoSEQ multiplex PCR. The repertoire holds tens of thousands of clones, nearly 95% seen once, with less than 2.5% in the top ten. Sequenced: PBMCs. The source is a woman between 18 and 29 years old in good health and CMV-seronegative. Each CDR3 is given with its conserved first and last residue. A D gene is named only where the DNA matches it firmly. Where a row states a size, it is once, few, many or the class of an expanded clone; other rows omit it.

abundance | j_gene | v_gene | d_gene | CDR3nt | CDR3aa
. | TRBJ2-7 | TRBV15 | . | TGTGCCACCAGCAGTCTCCTAGCGTCGGGTACGAAGGAGCAGTACTTC | CATSSLLASGTKEQYF
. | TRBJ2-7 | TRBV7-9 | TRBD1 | TGTGCCAGCAGCTTCGGACAGGGACATTCCTACGAGCAGTACTTC | CASSFGQGHSYEQYF
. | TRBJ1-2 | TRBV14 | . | TGTGCCAGCAGCCCAAGAGGACAGTATGGCTACACCTTC | CASSPRGQYGYTF
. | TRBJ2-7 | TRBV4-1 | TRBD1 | TGCGCCAGCAGCCAAGATTATTCGGGACAGGTTTTCTACGAGCAGTACTTC | CASSQDYSGQVFYEQYF
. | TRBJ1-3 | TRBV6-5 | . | TGTGCCAGCAGCACCCGGGGGAACTCTGGAAACACCATATATTTT | CASSTRGNSGNTIYF
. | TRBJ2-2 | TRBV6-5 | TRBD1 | TGTGCCAGCAGTTACTCGGGACAGTCGAATACCGGGGAGCTGTTTTTT | CASSYSGQSNTGELFF
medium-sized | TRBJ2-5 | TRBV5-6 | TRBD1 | TGTGCCAGCAGTTCCGGGACAGGGTCCGAGACCCAGTACTTC | CASSSGTGSETQYF
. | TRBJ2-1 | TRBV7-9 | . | TGTGCCAGCAGCCCACCGGACAGTCGTTCCAATGAGCAGTTCTTC | CASSPPDSRSNEQFF
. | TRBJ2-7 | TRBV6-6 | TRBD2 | TGTGCCAGCAGAGCGGGGACTAGCGGGAGTTACGAGCAGTACTTC | CASRAGTSGSYEQYF
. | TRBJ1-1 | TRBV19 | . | TGTGCCAGTAGTATATCGCAGGGAAACACTGAAGCTTTCTTT | CASSISQGNTEAFF
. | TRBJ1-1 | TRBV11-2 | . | TGTGCCAGCAGCTTTGGCACGTTATACACTGAAGCTTTCTTT | CASSFGTLYTEAFF
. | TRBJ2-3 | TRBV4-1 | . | TGCGCCAGCAGCCAAGTAGGAGCAGATACGCAGTATTTT | CASSQVGADTQYF
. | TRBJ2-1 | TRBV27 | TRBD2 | TGTGCCAGCAGGTTAGCGGGAGGGTACTACAATGAGCAGTTCTTC | CASRLAGGYYNEQFF
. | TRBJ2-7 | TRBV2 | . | TGTGCCAGCAGGCGGGACAGTAAGACCTACGAGCAGTACTTC | CASRRDSKTYEQYF
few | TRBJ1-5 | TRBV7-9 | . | TGTGCCAGCAGCTTAGGGGGATCCGGGACACTTCAAGTAGAGCCCCAGCATTTT | CASSLGGSGTLQVEPQHF
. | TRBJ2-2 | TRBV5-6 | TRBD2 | TGTGCCAGCAGGAAACTAGCGGGGTATTCGAACACCGGGGAGCTGTTTTTT | CASRKLAGYSNTGELFF